This paragraph reports one TCR beta chain. In the authors' workflow: Amplification from reference gene primers served as the basis for estimated nucleated cell counts. TCRdb's copy holds only in-frame clones and misses some; the assay was immunoSEQ multiplex PCR. The V and J calls and clone size are taken from that table; D and trimming were inferred from the DNA. The sample consists of some 90,000 clones, 85% to 90% of them appearing once. This specimen comes from a study of blood T cell repertoires in COVID-19. Study context: COVID-19 samples collected from the United States, Italy and Spain covered acute and convalescent phases.

V was shortened by 9 bases and J by 3 bases, with 15 bases between the two germline ends. The CDR3 totals 14 residues. Germline V gene lookup returns CDR1 SGHTA and CDR2 FQGNSA. The sample was peripheral blood. The chain joins TRBV7-2 to TRBJ2-1; D might be TRBD2 (5 bases). This TCR derives from a woman older than 75 with active COVID-19. CDR3 sequence reads: CASKRAGLYNEQFF. Written as DNA, the CDR3 is TGTGCCAGTAAGAGGGCAGGCCTCTACAATGAGCAGTTCTTC. Looking up the rest from reference TRBV7-2 and TRBJ2-1 gives the full variable domain: GAGVSQSPSNKVTEKGKDVELRCDPISGHTALYWYRQSLGQGLEFLIYFQGNSAPDKSGLPSDRFSAERTGGSVSTLTIQRTQQEDSAVYLCASKRAGLYNEQFFGPGTRLTVL.